This T cell receptor (beta chain) appears in the sequencing data of a study of cytomegalovirus exposure and HLA in healthy donors. On the study more broadly: Among the roughly 430 genotyped donors, 70% to 90% were placed in the Caucasian-associated ancestry cluster. The study, taken as a whole, reports: In a later analysis, at a false discovery rate of 0.05, about 17,000 TCR beta sequences matched HLA alleles. Accurate prediction of HLA-A and HLA-B alleles (for most subjects) was reportedly achieved from TCR beta sequences.

Of note for this clone: Antigen unknown.

CDR1 is MNHEY and CDR2 is SVGAGI in the germline V gene. This CDR3 region has 13 residues. The V and J ends lost 5 bases and 7 bases, in that order; junction bases with no gene match: 6. Researchers ran the PCR with 60 Vbeta and 13 Jbeta primers. Original data processing: A later analysis tallied 65 million to 85 million unique TCR beta chains, around 10 million of them shared. TCRdb keeps only in-frame clones here, not all; method: immunoSEQ multiplex PCR. V and J calls and clone size are given by that table; D and trimming were obtained from the DNA. The sample lists 130,000 to 150,000 clones; about four fifths were seen once.

J is TRBJ2-3 and V is TRBV6-5; 7 nucleotides line up with TRBD1. Sequenced material: PBMCs. The receptor was derived from a man aged 25-45 years in good health and CMV-seronegative. The CDR3 bases are TGTGCCAGCAGTACGGACAGGACCAATACGCAGTATTTT. Protein product: CASSTDRTNTQYF.